This TCR beta chain appears in the sequencing data of a study of identical twins. Germline loops: CDR1 DFQATT, CDR2 SNEGSKA (reference sequence). This CDR3 is built from 13 residues. The ends were cut back, 0 bases at V and 2 bases at J, with 8 bases in the middle. TCRdb recomputed calls from the 5' RACE reads with MiXCR, one row per CDR3 protein. Of under 400,000 distinct CDR3 sequences in the sample, approximately 8.8% were seen once. Sequencing was performed on naive T cells sorted from blood. The chain has TRBV20-1 and TRBJ2-7; D perhaps matches TRBD2 (5 bases). The sequence was collected from a woman aged 50 to 60 in good health. The CDR3 coding sequence is TGCAGTGCTAGAGAAAGAGGGCCCTACGAGCAGTACTTC. This encodes CSARERGPYEQYF.